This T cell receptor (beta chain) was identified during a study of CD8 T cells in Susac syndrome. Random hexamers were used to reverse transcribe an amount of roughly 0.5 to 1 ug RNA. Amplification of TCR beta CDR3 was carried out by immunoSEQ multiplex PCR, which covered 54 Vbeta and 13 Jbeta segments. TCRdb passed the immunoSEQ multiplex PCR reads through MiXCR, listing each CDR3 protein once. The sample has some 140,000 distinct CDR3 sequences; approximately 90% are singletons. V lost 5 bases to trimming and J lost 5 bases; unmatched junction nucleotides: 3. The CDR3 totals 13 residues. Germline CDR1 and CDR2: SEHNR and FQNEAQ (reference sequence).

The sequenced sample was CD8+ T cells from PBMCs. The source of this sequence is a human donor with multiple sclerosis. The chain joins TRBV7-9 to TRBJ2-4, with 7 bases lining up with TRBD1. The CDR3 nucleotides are TGTGCCAGCAGCCCGGGACAGCAAAACATTCAGTACTTC. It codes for CASSPGQQNIQYF.